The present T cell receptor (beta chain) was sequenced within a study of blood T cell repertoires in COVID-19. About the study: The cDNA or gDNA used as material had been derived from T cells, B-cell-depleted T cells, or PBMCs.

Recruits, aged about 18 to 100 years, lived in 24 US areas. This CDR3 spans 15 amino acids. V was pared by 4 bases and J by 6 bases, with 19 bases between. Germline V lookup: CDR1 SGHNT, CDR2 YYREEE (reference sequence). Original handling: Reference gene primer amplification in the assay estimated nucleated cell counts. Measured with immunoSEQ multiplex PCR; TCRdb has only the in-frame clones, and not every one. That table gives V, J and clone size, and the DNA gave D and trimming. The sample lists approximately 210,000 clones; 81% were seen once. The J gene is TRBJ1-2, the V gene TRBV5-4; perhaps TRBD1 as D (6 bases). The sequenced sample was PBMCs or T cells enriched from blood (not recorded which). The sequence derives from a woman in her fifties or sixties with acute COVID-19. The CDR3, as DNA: TGTGCCAGCAGCCTCCCACAGACAGGCCCAAATGGCTACACCTTC. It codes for CASSLPQTGPNGYTF.